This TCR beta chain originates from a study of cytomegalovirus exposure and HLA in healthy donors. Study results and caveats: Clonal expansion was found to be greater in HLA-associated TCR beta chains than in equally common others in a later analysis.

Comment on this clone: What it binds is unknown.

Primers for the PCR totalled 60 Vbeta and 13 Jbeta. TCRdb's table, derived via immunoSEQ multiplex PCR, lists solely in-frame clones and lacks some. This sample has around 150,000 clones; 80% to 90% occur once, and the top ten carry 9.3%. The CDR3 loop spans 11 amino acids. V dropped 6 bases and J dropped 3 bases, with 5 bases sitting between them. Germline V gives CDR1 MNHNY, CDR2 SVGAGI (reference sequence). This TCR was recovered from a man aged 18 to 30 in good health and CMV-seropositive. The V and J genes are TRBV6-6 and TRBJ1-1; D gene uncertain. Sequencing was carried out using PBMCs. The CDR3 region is CASSDYTEAFF. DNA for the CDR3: TGTGCCAGCAGCGACTACACTGAAGCTTTCTTT.